Listed here are 26 T cell receptor beta chains from one sample, sequenced in a study of T cell changes during pregnancy in multiple sclerosis (dated by TCRdb to between 2018 and 2021). The library was generated by the immunoSEQ multiplex PCR assay. Entries here come from immuneACCESS through TCRdb and include only in-frame sequences with V and J called. Some clones fail to appear in such tables; in the studies checked, an unresolved V gene covers under half of the shortfall, and the cause of the remainder is unknown. This sample holds about 62,000 clones; about 90% were observed only once. Jointly, the top ten make up 2.5% to 3.5% of the sample. This material consisted of peripheral blood, taken in the second trimester of pregnancy. The origin of the receptors is a female donor in good health, enrolled as a control in a pregnancy study.

The chain carries TRBV19 and TRBJ1-4; 9 bases match TRBD1. The CDR3 consists of 15 residues. Germline lookup yields CDR1 LNHDA and CDR2 SQIVND (reference sequence). With V trimmed by 5 bases and J by 6 bases, 7 bases remained unmatched. This CDR3 is CASSPSGTGYEKLFF. The CDR3 region has the DNA TGTGCCAGTAGTCCCTCCGGGACAGGGTATGAAAAACTGTTTTTT.

This chain links TRBV28 with TRBJ2-3, with TRBD2 matching 9 bases. This CDR3 region has 15 residues. V lost 3 bases to trimming and J lost 1 base; unmatched junction nucleotides: 2. Per germline, CDR1 MDHEN and CDR2 SYDVKM. The CDR3 spells CASSFQRGGTDTQYF. The CDR3 DNA is TGTGCCAGCAGTTTCCAGCGGGGGGGCACAGATACGCAGTATTTT. The full variable domain, in which reference TRBV28 and TRBJ2-3 provide the parts outside the CDR3, is DVKVTQSSRYLVKRTGEKVFLECVQDMDHENMFWYRQDPGLGLRLIYFSYDVKMKEKGDIPEGYSVSREKKERFSLILESASTNQTSMYLCASSFQRGGTDTQYFGPGTRLTVL.

The rearrangement links TRBV4-3 to TRBJ2-1; D gene unclear. V was cut by 0 bases and J by 2 bases, with 11 bases left in between. The germline CDR1 and CDR2 sequences are LGHNA and YSLEER. CDR3 size: 16 residues. CDR3 sequence reads: CASSQEASYAYNEQFF. DNA for the CDR3: TGCGCCAGCAGCCAAGAGGCCTCGTACGCCTACAATGAGCAGTTCTTC.

V is TRBV27 and J is TRBJ1-2; 8 nucleotides line up with TRBD1. The CDR3 extends over 15 amino acids. Trimming cost V 5 bases and J 4 bases; bases outside gene matches: 9. The germline V gene has CDR1 MNHEY and CDR2 SMNVEV (reference sequence). In DNA form, the CDR3 reads TGTGCCAGCAGTCCGGACAGGGTTCCTTCCTATGGCTACACCTTC. Translating it yields CASSPDRVPSYGYTF.

V is TRBV5-6 and J is TRBJ2-1; D uncertain. The V end lost 2 bases, the J end lost 10 bases, and 16 bases lay between the germline ends. CDR1 is SGHDT and CDR2 is YYEEEE in the germline V gene. This CDR3 has 14 amino acids. The CDR3 sequence is CASSLLYTQREQFF. The CDR3 DNA reads as TGTGCCAGCAGCTTACTCTATACCCAAAGAGAGCAGTTCTTC.

The V call is TRBV28, the J call TRBJ2-7; 7 bases fit TRBD1. The CDR3 has 13 residues. Germline V gives CDR1 MDHEN, CDR2 SYDVKM. V lost 4 bases, J lost 6 bases, and 6 bases stayed unmatched. In DNA form, the CDR3 reads TGTGCCAGCAGTTCCCTACGACAGGGCGAGCAGTACTTC. Protein sequence: CASSSLRQGEQYF.

This sequence joins TRBV18 and TRBJ2-7; 13 bases agree with TRBD2. The CDR3 is made up of 15 amino acids. The J segment lost 2 bases and the V segment lost 8 bases, leaving 6 bases of the junction unmatched. The germline gives CDR1 KGHSH, CDR2 LQKENI. The CDR3 DNA is TGTGCCAGCACTACCGGGACTAGCGGGGCCTACGAGCAGTACTTC. Translating it yields CASTTGTSGAYEQYF.

This chain joins TRBV2 and TRBJ2-2, with a tentative D call TRBD2 (6 bases). Germline CDR1 and CDR2: SNHLY and FYNNEI. V was trimmed by 7 bases and J by 5 bases, leaving 17 bases between them. There are 15 residues in the CDR3. The CDR3 loop reads CASNREPGGTGELFF. CDR3 coding DNA: TGTGCCAGCAACCGGGAACCCGGGGGAACCGGGGAGCTGTTTTTT.

This chain connects TRBV9 to TRBJ2-1; 10 bases are a match to TRBD1. The CDR3 is 15 residues long. V lost 4 bases to trimming and J lost 8 bases; unmatched junction nucleotides: 9. From germline, CDR1 is SGDLS and CDR2 YYNGEE. The CDR3 sequence is CASSPTGTGVHEQFF. DNA of the CDR3: TGTGCCAGCAGCCCCACCGGGACAGGGGTGCATGAGCAGTTCTTC. Filled out from reference TRBV9 and TRBJ2-1, the complete variable domain reads DSGVTQTPKHLITATGQRVTLRCSPRSGDLSVYWYQQSLDQGLQFLIQYYNGEERAKGNILERFSAQQFPDLHSELNLSSLELGDSALYFCASSPTGTGVHEQFFGPGTRLTVL.

CDR3 region: CASSLEYEQYF. In DNA form, the CDR3 reads TGTGCCAGCAGTTTGGAGTACGAGCAGTACTTC. This chain connects TRBV28 to TRBJ2-7; D not resolved. V gave up 3 bases and J gave up 4 bases, with 4 bases separating them. This CDR3 contains 11 residues. Germline V gives CDR1 MDHEN, CDR2 SYDVKM. Supplemented by reference TRBV28 and TRBJ2-7, the full variable domain reads DVKVTQSSRYLVKRTGEKVFLECVQDMDHENMFWYRQDPGLGLRLIYFSYDVKMKEKGDIPEGYSVSREKKERFSLILESASTNQTSMYLCASSLEYEQYFGPGTRLTVT.

The chain carries TRBV7-2 and TRBJ2-7; the D gene is possibly TRBD1 (6 bases). The length of the CDR3 is 13 residues. Germline V gene data show CDR1 as SGHTA and CDR2 as FQGNSA. V lost 3 bases and J 4 bases, leaving 10 bases between the germline ends. The chain's CDR3 is CASSLDRAYEQYF. The CDR3 nucleotides read TGTGCCAGCAGCTTGGACAGAGCTTACGAGCAGTACTTC.

The chain is built from TRBV19 and TRBJ1-1, with a weak D call TRBD1 (5 bases). The CDR3 length is 12 residues. V lost 5 bases to trimming and J lost 4 bases, with 8 bases between them. The germline V gene has CDR1 LNHDA and CDR2 SQIVND (reference sequence). CDR3 nucleotide sequence: TGTGCCAGTAGTGGGGGGGTCACTGAAGCTTTCTTT. This sequence encodes CASSGGVTEAFF.

The rearrangement links TRBV4-1 to TRBJ1-5; perhaps TRBD1 as D (6 bases). The ends were cut back, 6 bases at V and 4 bases at J, with 10 bases in the middle. The CDR3 sequence is 13 residues long. In germline, CDR1 is MGHRA, CDR2 YSYEKL. This CDR3 is CASSLQGNQPQHF. In nucleotides, the CDR3 is TGCGCCAGCAGTCTACAGGGAAATCAGCCCCAGCATTTT.

Here the CDR3 DNA reads TGTGCCAGCAGCTTAACAGGGGGCGTCAGGTACGAGCAGTACTTC. The encoded protein is CASSLTGGVRYEQYF. The rearrangement uses TRBV7-3 and TRBJ2-7; 7 positions match TRBD1. The CDR3 consists of 15 residues. CDR1 is SGHTA and CDR2 is FQGTGA in the germline V gene. J lost 4 bases, V lost 0 bases, and 6 bases had no gene match.

V and J are TRBV10-3 and TRBJ1-4; D possibly corresponds to TRBD1 (5 bases). The CDR3 covers 14 residues. Trimming took 5 bases from V and 3 from J, leaving 10 bases between them. Germline V gene data show CDR1 as ENHRY and CDR2 as SYGVKD. CDR3 DNA sequence: TGTGCCATCAGTCCGGGACTGCCTAATGAAAAACTGTTTTTT. Its protein is CAISPGLPNEKLFF.

The rearrangement links TRBV11-2 to TRBJ1-2; 7 positions match TRBD1. Unmatched junction bases numbered 12, after V lost 1 base and J lost 13 bases. CDR3 length equals 14 residues. Germline CDR1 is SGHAT and CDR2 is FQNNGV. The CDR3 protein is CASSLGSTGMAATF. The CDR3 coding sequence is TGTGCCAGCAGCTTAGGTTCGACAGGGATGGCGGCCACCTTC. The full variable domain, with the rest looked up from reference TRBV11-2 and TRBJ1-2, is EAGVAQSPRYKIIEKRQSVAFWCNPISGHATLYWYQQILGQGPKLLIQFQNNGVVDDSQLPKDRFSAERLKGVDSTLKIQPAKLEDSAVYLCASSLGSTGMAATFGSGTRLTVV.

This clone was picked up one time. The rearrangement links TRBV4-1 to TRBJ2-3; TRBD1 matches at 8 bases. From germline, CDR1 is MGHRA and CDR2 YSYEKL. Losses at the gene ends were 2 bases for V and 3 bases for J; bases not matched to a gene: 4. The CDR3 consists of 15 residues. As DNA, the CDR3 is TGCGCCAGCAGCCAAATCGGACAGGGTACAGATACGCAGTATTTT. It codes for CASSQIGQGTDTQYF.

The CDR3 spells CASSPGLYYEQYF. DNA of the CDR3: TGTGCCAGCAGCCCCGGACTCTACTACGAGCAGTACTTC. This chain links TRBV5-4 with TRBJ2-7, with D tentatively TRBD2 (5 bases). Germline V lookup: CDR1 SGHNT, CDR2 YYREEE (reference sequence). V lost 4 bases to trimming and J lost 3 bases, with 11 bases between them. The CDR3 is 13 residues long.

The chain links TRBV11-2 to TRBJ1-6; weak D call: TRBD1 (6 bases). The CDR3 is 18 amino acids. CDR1 and CDR2 (germline): SGHAT, FQNNGV. The ends were cut back, 4 bases at V and 0 bases at J, with 16 bases in the middle. As DNA, the CDR3 is TGTGCCAGCAGCTCCGACGGAGACAGGTCCTCCTATAATTCACCCCTCCACTTT. Translation: CASSSDGDRSSYNSPLHF.

The chain recombines TRBV9 with TRBJ1-3; possibly TRBD1 for D (5 bases). Between the trimmed V and J ends, which lost 4 bases and 0 bases, there was a span of 14 bases. The germline V gene has CDR1 SGDLS and CDR2 YYNGEE. The CDR3 spans 16 residues. The DNA for the CDR3 is TGTGCCAGCAGCACCTGGGGGGAGAGCTCTGGAAACACCATATATTTT. Translating gives CASSTWGESSGNTIYF.

This chain connects TRBV10-1 to TRBJ2-1, with D unresolved. This CDR3 is 15 amino acids long. In germline, CDR1 is WNHNN, CDR2 SYGVQD (reference sequence). With 4 bases removed from V and 0 bases from J, the gap between germline ends came to 10 bases. As DNA, the CDR3 is TGCGCCAGCAGTGGTGGGCCCAGCTCCTACAATGAGCAGTTCTTC. This encodes CASSGGPSSYNEQFF.

The V gene is TRBV27, the J gene TRBJ2-5, with 7 nucleotides matching TRBD2. Germline CDR1 MNHEY, CDR2 SMNVEV (reference sequence). CDR3 length: 16 residues. With V trimmed by 6 bases and J by 5 bases, 15 bases remained unmatched. The CDR3 sequence is CASRRGSGQRVETQYF. The CDR3 DNA reads as TGTGCCAGCAGGCGGGGGTCGGGTCAGCGGGTCGAGACCCAGTACTTC.

This clone has only one observation. The chain has TRBV11-3 and TRBJ2-3; TRBD1 matches 7 bases. V gave up 4 bases and J gave up 5 bases; unmatched junction bases: 3. The CDR3 consists of 13 residues. The germline V gene has CDR1 SGHNT and CDR2 YENEEA. CDR3 region: CASSSDRVDTQYF. The CDR3, as DNA: TGTGCCAGCAGCTCCGACAGGGTAGATACGCAGTATTTT.

The chain couples TRBV5-6 to TRBJ2-3, with D possibly matching TRBD2 (5 bases). CDR3 length: 16 residues. Per germline, CDR1 SGHDT and CDR2 YYEEEE. V was clipped by 4 bases and J by 6 bases, with 21 bases between them. The CDR3 is CASSPGLPWAIDTQYF. In nucleotides, the CDR3 is TGTGCCAGCAGCCCTGGACTCCCCTGGGCCATCGATACGCAGTATTTT.

This chain uses TRBV5-1 with TRBJ2-5, with D tentatively TRBD1 (5 bases). There are 15 residues in the CDR3. Germline CDR1 and CDR2: SGHRS and YFSETQ. V lost 4 bases and J lost 2, with 15 bases in between. The CDR3 DNA is TGCGCCAGCAGCCCGACAGACGTGAATCAAGAGACCCAGTACTTC. As protein: CASSPTDVNQETQYF.

This chain links TRBV6-1 with TRBJ1-3; D gene ambiguous. V was clipped by 7 bases and J by 4 bases, with 11 bases between them. From germline, CDR1 is MNHNS and CDR2 SASEGT. This CDR3 comprises 13 residues. The CDR3 nucleotides read TGTGCCAGCAACCGGGAGTCCGGAAACACCATATATTTT. It codes for CASNRESGNTIYF.